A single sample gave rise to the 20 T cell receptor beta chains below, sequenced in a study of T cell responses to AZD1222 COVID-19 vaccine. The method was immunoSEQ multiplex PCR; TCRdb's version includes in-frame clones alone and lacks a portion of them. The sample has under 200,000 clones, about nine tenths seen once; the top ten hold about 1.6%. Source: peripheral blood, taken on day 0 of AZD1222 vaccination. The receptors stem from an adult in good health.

The DNA of the CDR3 is TGCGCCAGCAGCCAAGATCCTGGGGCGTTGAACACTGAAGCTTTCTTT. It translates to CASSQDPGALNTEAFF. V and J are TRBV4-3 and TRBJ1-1, with D maybe TRBD1 (5 bases). This CDR3 is built from 16 residues. Germline CDR1 LGHNA, CDR2 YSLEER. The V end was cut by 0 bases, the J end by 0 bases, with 11 bases between.

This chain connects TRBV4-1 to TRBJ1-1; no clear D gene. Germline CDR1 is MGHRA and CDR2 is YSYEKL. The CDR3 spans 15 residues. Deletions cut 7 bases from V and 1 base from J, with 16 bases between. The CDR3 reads CASTLGGLKNTEAFF. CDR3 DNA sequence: TGCGCCAGCACCCTAGGAGGGTTGAAGAACACTGAAGCTTTCTTT.

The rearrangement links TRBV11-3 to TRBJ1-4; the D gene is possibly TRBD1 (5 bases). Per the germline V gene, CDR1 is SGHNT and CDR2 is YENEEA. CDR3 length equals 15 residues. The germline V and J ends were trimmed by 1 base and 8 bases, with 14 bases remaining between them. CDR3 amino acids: CASSLAAEPGEKLFF. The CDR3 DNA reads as TGTGCCAGCAGCTTAGCTGCAGAACCAGGGGAAAAACTGTTTTTT. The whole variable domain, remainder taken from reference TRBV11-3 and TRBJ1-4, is EAGVVQSPRYKIIEKKQPVAFWCNPISGHNTLYWYLQNLGQGPELLIRYENEEAVDDSQLPKDRFSAERLKGVDSTLKIQPAELGDSAVYLCASSLAAEPGEKLFFGSGTQLSVL.

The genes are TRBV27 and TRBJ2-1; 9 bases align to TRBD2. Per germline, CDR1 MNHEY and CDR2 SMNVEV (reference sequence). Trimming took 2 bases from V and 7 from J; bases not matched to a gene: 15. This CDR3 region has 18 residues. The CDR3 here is CASSLKRLADRARNEQFF. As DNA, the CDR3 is TGTGCCAGCAGTTTAAAGAGACTAGCGGATCGAGCAAGAAATGAGCAGTTCTTC.

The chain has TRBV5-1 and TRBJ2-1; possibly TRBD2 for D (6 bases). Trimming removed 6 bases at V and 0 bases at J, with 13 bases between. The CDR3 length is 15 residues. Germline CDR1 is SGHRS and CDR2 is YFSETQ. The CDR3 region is CASTAAGNSYNEQFF. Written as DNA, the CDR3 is TGCGCCAGCACCGCGGCGGGAAACTCCTACAATGAGCAGTTCTTC.

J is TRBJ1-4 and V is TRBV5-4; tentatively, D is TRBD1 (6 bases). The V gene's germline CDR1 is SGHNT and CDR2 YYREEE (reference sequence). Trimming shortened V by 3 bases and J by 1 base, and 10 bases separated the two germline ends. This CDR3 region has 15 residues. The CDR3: CASSSGTRTNEKLFF. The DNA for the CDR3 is TGTGCCAGCAGCTCCGGGACACGAACTAATGAAAAACTGTTTTTT. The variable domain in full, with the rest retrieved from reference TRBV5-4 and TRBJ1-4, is ETGVTQSPTHLIKTRGQQVTLRCSSQSGHNTVSWYQQALGQGPQFIFQYYREEENGRGNFPPRFSGLQFPNYSSELNVNALELDDSALYLCASSSGTRTNEKLFFGSGTQLSVL.

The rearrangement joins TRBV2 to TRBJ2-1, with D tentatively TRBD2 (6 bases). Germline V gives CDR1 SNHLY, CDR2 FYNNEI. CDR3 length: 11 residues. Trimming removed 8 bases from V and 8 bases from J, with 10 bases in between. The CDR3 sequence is CASRGFDEQFF. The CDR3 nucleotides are TGTGCCAGCCGGGGGTTTGATGAGCAGTTCTTC.

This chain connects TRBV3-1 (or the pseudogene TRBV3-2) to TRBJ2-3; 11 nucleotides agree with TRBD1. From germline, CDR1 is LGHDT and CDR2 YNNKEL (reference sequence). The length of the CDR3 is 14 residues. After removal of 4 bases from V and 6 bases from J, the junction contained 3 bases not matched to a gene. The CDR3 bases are TGTGCCAGCAGCCTCGGACAGGGGGCGGATACGCAGTATTTT. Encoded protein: CASSLGQGADTQYF.

The CDR3 region is CASSEAPRGTGELFF. The CDR3 coding sequence is TGTGCCAGCAGTGAAGCGCCCAGGGGGACCGGGGAGCTGTTTTTT. This chain uses TRBV2 with TRBJ2-2; 7 nucleotides align to TRBD1. J lost 5 bases, V lost 0 bases, and 3 bases had no gene match. The CDR3 covers 15 residues. Germline V gene sequence: CDR1 SNHLY, CDR2 FYNNEI.

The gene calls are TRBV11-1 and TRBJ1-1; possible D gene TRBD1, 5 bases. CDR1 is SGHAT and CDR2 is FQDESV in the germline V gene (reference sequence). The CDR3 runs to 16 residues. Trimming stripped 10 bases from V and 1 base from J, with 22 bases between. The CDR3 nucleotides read TGTGCCACCACACCGAGGGGCGTGGGTGCGAACACTGAAGCTTTCTTT. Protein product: CATTPRGVGANTEAFF.

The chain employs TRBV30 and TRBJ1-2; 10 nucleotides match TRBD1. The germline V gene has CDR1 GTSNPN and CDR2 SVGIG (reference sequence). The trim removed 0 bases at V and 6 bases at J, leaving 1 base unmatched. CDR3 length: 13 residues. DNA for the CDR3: TGTGCCTGGAGTGTCGGGACAGGGGATGGCTACACCTTC. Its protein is CAWSVGTGDGYTF.

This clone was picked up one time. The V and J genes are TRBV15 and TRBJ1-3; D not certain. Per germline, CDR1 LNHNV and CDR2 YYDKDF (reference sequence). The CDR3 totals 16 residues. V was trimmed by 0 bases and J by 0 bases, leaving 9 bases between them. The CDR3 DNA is TGTGCCACCAGCAGAGACCGAACCCCCTCTGGAAACACCATATATTTT. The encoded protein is CATSRDRTPSGNTIYF.

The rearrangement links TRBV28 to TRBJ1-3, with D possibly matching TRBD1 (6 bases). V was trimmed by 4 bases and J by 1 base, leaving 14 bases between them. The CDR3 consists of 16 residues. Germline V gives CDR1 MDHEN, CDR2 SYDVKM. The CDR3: CASSSPGQTSGNTIYF. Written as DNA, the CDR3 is TGTGCCAGCAGTTCCCCCGGACAGACTTCTGGAAACACCATATATTTT.

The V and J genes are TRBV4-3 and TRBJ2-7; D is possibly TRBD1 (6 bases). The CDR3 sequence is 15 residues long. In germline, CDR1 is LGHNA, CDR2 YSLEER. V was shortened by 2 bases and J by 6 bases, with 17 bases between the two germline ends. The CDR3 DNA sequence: TGCGCCAGCAGCCAAATTTGGCAGGGGATCTCCGAGCAGTACTTC. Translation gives CASSQIWQGISEQYF.

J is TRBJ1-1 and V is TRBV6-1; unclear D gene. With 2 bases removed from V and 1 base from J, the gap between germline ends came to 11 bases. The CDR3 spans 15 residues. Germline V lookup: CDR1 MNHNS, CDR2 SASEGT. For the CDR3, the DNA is TGTGCCAGCAGTGAAATGGGCCCATCGAACACTGAAGCTTTCTTT. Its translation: CASSEMGPSNTEAFF.

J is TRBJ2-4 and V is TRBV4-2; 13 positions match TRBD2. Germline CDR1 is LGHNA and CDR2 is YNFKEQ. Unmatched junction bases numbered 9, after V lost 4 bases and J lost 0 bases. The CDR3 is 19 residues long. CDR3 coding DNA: TGTGCCAGCAGCCTCTCGACTAGCGGGGGGCCTGTAGCCAAAAACATTCAGTACTTC. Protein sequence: CASSLSTSGGPVAKNIQYF.

In DNA form, the CDR3 reads TGTGCCAGTTTTGGGTCCCCCTACGAGCAGTACTTC. It encodes CASFGSPYEQYF. V gene TRBV28 combines with J gene TRBJ2-7, with D hard to call. The CDR3 length is 12 residues. Germline V gene lookup returns CDR1 MDHEN and CDR2 SYDVKM. The V and J ends lost 9 bases and 2 bases respectively, with 11 bases between them.

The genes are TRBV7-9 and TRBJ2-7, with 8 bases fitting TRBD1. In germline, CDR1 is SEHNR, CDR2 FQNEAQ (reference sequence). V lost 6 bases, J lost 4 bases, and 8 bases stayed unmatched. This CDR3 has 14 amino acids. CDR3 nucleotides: TGTGCCAGCAGTTCGGACAGGGTTAGATACGAGCAGTACTTC. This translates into CASSSDRVRYEQYF. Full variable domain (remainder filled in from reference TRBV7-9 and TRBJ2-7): DTGVSQNPRHKITKRGQNVTFRCDPISEHNRLYWYRQTLGQGPEFLTYFQNEAQLEKSRLLSDRFSAERPKGSFSTLEIQRTEQGDSAMYLCASSSDRVRYEQYFGPGTRLTVT.

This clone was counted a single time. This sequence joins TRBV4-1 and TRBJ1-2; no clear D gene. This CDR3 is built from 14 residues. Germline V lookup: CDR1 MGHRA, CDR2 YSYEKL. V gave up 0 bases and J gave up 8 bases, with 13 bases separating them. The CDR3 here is CASSQDQPQVGYTF. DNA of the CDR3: TGCGCCAGCAGCCAAGATCAGCCCCAGGTGGGCTACACCTTC.

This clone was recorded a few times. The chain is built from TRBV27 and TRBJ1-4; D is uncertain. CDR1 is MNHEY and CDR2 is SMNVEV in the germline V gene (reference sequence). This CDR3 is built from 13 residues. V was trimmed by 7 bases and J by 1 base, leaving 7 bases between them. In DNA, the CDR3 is TGTGCCAGCAAGGGCATAACTAATGAAAAACTGTTTTTT. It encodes CASKGITNEKLFF.